The clone carrying this T cell receptor (beta chain) has a handful of counts. The antigen remains undetermined. V was pared by 4 bases and J by 8 bases, with 14 bases between. The CDR3 consists of 13 residues. Looked up from germline, CDR1 is MDHEN and CDR2 is SYDVKM. This entry comes from a study of human T cells and chemical hapten exposure. General observations from the study: Expanded TCRs made up significantly more big CDR3 similarity clusters than controls did. No alteration of TCRs above 1 in 1000 frequency was seen with DPC sensitization.

TCRdb passed the RACE reads through MiXCR, listing each CDR3 protein once. Counted here are roughly 260,000 distinct CDR3 sequences, about 9.4% occurring once; the ten biggest clones make up approximately 2.2%. Time point defined: pre-sensitization, week 0. Treatment reported: therapeutic diphenylcyclopropenone sensitization with weekly scalp DPC. The TCR comes from a woman aged 40 to 50 with alopecia areata. Some clones in this sample may be carry-over from other donors' samples. The chain uses TRBV28 and TRBJ1-2, with D hard to call. The sample consisted of whole blood, taken in connection with sensitization to the hapten diphenylcyclopropenone (DPC). CDR3 DNA sequence: TGTGCCAGCAGTTCAGAGGGTCTCGGGGGCTACACCTTC. Protein: CASSSEGLGGYTF.